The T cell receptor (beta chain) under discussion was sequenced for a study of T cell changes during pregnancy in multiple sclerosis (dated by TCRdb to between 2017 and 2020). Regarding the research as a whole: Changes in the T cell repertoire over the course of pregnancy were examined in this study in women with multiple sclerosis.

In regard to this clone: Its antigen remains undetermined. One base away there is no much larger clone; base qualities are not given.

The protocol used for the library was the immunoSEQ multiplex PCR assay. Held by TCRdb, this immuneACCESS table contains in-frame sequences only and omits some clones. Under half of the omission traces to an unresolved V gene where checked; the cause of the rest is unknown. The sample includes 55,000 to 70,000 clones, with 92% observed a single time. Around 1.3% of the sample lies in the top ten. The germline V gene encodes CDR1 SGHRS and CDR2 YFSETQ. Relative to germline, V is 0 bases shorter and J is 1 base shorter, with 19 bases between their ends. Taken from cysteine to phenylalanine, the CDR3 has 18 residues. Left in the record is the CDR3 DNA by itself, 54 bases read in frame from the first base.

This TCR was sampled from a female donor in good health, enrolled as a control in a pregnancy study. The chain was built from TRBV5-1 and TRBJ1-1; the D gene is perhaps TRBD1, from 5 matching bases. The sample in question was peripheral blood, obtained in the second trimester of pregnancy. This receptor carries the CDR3 CASSLGPRGRRANTEAFF. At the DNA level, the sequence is TGCGCCAGCAGCTTGGGGCCCAGAGGTCGCAGGGCGAACACTGAAGCTTTCTTT.